The rows below give T cell receptor beta chains drawn from one sample of a study of T cells after yellow fever vaccination. Via MiXCR, TCRdb re-called the 5' RACE reads, giving one row per CDR3 protein. This sample has 620,000 or so distinct CDR3 sequences, with 17% found just once. The material sequenced was PBMCs, taken less than 6 days after the first yellow fever vaccination. The receptors here all came from a man aged 18 to 30 who received the YFV17D yellow fever vaccine. The CDR3 runs from the conserved cysteine through the conserved F or W. A D gene is named only where the DNA matches it firmly. The listing skips clone size in some rows; elsewhere it reads once, few, many or a size class.

V	D	J	size	length	CDR3	DNA
TRBV5-1	NA	TRBJ1-1	NA	13	CASSGPRWTEAFF	TGCGCCAGCAGTGGCCCTCGTTGGACTGAAGCTTTCTTT
TRBV6-5	NA	TRBJ1-2	few	13	CASSWGGTDGYTF	TGTGCCAGCAGTTGGGGGGGGACGGACGGCTACACCTTC
TRBV6-5	NA	TRBJ2-7	few	14	CASSYASTRYEQYF	TGTGCCAGCAGTTACGCCTCGACTAGATACGAGCAGTACTTC
TRBV20-1	NA	TRBJ2-1	few	14	CSARDTGPFGEQFF	TGCAGTGCTAGAGATACAGGCCCTTTTGGGGAGCAGTTCTTC
TRBV12-3/TRBV12-4	NA	TRBJ2-5	few	12	CAETGYQETQYF	TGTGCCGAAACAGGTTACCAAGAGACCCAGTACTTC
TRBV6-1	NA	TRBJ1-1	few	11	CASSSRGGAFF	TGTGCCAGCAGTTCCCGGGGGGGAGCTTTCTTT
TRBV4-3	NA	TRBJ1-4	few	13	CASSQEPGGKLFF	TGCGCCAGCAGCCAAGAACCGGGTGGGAAACTGTTTTTT
TRBV29-1	TRBD1	TRBJ1-1	NA	14	CSVVGQGRNTEAFF	TGCAGCGTTGTGGGACAGGGGAGGAACACTGAAGCTTTCTTT
TRBV7-8	TRBD1	TRBJ2-5	few	14	CASSLGDRVETQYF	TGTGCCAGCAGCCTAGGGGACAGGGTAGAGACCCAGTACTTC
TRBV7-2	TRBD1	TRBJ1-2	few	12	CASSTYRGGYTF	TGTGCCAGCAGCACCTACAGGGGGGGCTACACCTTC
TRBV4-1	TRBD2	TRBJ2-1	NA	14	CASSRAGGYNEQFF	TGCGCCAGCAGTCGGGCGGGGGGATACAATGAGCAGTTCTTC
TRBV2	NA	TRBJ1-1	NA	14	CASKIGKLNTEDFF	TGTGCCAGCAAAATAGGGAAGCTAAACACTGAAGATTTCTTT
TRBV25-1	NA	TRBJ1-3	many	15	CASSESGGSGNTIYF	TGTGCCAGCAGTGAATCGGGCGGCTCTGGAAACACCATATATTTT
TRBV25-1	TRBD1	TRBJ1-2	few	14	CASSATGGTYGYTF	TGTGCCAGCAGTGCGACAGGGGGCACCTATGGCTACACCTTC
TRBV12-3/TRBV12-4	TRBD1	TRBJ1-5	many	15	CASSQTGGGNQPQHF	TGTGCCAGCAGCCAGACAGGGGGGGGCAATCAGCCCCAGCATTTT
TRBV11-2	TRBD1	TRBJ2-7	few	17	CASSSGTGGVRTYEQYF	TGTGCCAGCAGCTCCGGGACAGGGGGTGTAAGGACCTACGAGCAGTACTTC
TRBV3-1	NA	TRBJ2-7	few	16	CASSPSWEVSSYEQYF	TGTGCCAGCAGCCCTTCCTGGGAGGTTTCCTCCTACGAGCAGTACTTC
TRBV5-1	NA	TRBJ1-2	NA	12	CASSPLGYGYTF	TGCGCCAGCAGCCCCCTTGGCTATGGCTACACCTTC
TRBV11-2	NA	TRBJ2-5	NA	14	CASSFRTAQETQYF	TGTGCCAGCAGCTTTCGGACAGCTCAAGAGACCCAGTACTTC
TRBV7-2	NA	TRBJ1-5	NA	13	CASSVATGTGIHF	NA
TRBV3-1	NA	TRBJ1-4	NA	15	CASGEIGPTNEKLFF	TGTGCCAGCGGGGAAATAGGCCCAACTAATGAAAAACTGTTTTTT
TRBV7-2	NA	TRBJ2-5	few	13	CASSPGPKETQYF	TGTGCCAGCAGCCCGGGACCCAAAGAGACCCAGTACTTC
TRBV6-1	TRBD2	TRBJ2-1	NA	16	CASSTGIAGADNEQFF	TGTGCCAGCAGTACGGGAATAGCGGGGGCCGACAATGAGCAGTTCTTC
TRBV20-1	NA	TRBJ2-5	many	11	CSVLPSETQYF	TGCAGTGTACTTCCATCGGAGACCCAGTACTTC
TRBV7-2	TRBD1	TRBJ1-2	few	16	CASSPIPGQGGYGYTF	TGTGCCAGCAGCCCAATCCCGGGACAGGGAGGCTATGGCTACACCTTC
TRBV12-5	NA	TRBJ2-7	NA	13	CASGVGQSYEQYF	TGTGCTAGTGGTGTCGGACAATCCTACGAGCAGTACTTC
TRBV5-1	NA	TRBJ2-2	NA	15	CASAVQELGTGELFF	TGCGCCAGCGCGGTACAGGAGCTCGGCACCGGGGAGCTGTTTTTT
TRBV24-1	NA	TRBJ2-3	once	13	CATSDPQADTQYF	TGTGCCACCAGTGATCCACAGGCAGATACGCAGTATTTT
TRBV7-9	TRBD2	TRBJ2-5	NA	16	CASSPGLAGGRKTQYF	TGTGCCAGCAGCCCAGGACTAGCGGGGGGGCGAAAGACCCAGTACTTC
TRBV6-1	TRBD2	TRBJ2-7	NA	15	CASSKTGGPWNEQYF	TGTGCCAGCAGTAAAACGGGGGGGCCCTGGAACGAGCAGTACTTC
TRBV5-1	TRBD2	TRBJ2-3	NA	16	CASSLGSGGSLDTQYF	TGCGCCAGCAGCTTGGGTAGCGGGGGATCCTTGGATACGCAGTATTTT
TRBV10-3	TRBD1	TRBJ2-3	few	15	CAISERTGKTDTQYF	TGTGCCATCAGTGAGAGGACAGGGAAAACAGATACGCAGTATTTT
TRBV6-5	NA	TRBJ1-5	few	15	CASSYLAPVPQPQHF	TGTGCCAGCAGTTATCTGGCCCCCGTGCCTCAGCCCCAGCATTTT
TRBV5-1	TRBD1	TRBJ1-4	few	16	CASSLTSGQYNEKLFF	TGCGCCAGCAGCTTGACGTCGGGACAGTATAATGAAAAACTGTTTTTT
TRBV5-1	TRBD1	TRBJ2-6	few	18	CASSYIYRGQFGANVLTF	TGCGCCAGCAGCTACATATACAGGGGGCAGTTCGGGGCCAACGTCCTGACTTTC
TRBV7-9	TRBD1	TRBJ2-3	few	15	CASSWATGVQDTQYF	TGTGCCAGCAGCTGGGCTACAGGGGTTCAAGATACGCAGTATTTT
TRBV10-1	NA	TRBJ1-6	few	15	CASSESSRGRSPLHF	TGCGCCAGCAGTGAATCGAGCAGGGGACGGTCACCCCTCCACTTT
TRBV18	NA	TRBJ1-3	NA	12	CASSPSDYTIYF	TGTGCCAGCTCACCCTCGGATTACACCATATATTTT
TRBV4-3	NA	TRBJ1-6	many	15	CASSLRAHYNSPLHF	TGCGCCAGCAGCCTCCGGGCGCACTATAATTCACCCCTCCACTTT
TRBV20-1	TRBD1	TRBJ2-2	few	14	CSASDRANTGELFF	TGCAGTGCTTCCGACAGGGCGAACACCGGGGAGCTGTTTTTT
TRBV18	TRBD1	TRBJ1-1	NA	15	CASSQQGPGNTEAFF	TGTGCCAGCTCACAACAGGGGCCGGGGAACACTGAAGCTTTCTTT
TRBV12-3/TRBV12-4	NA	TRBJ2-1	NA	11	CASSFFHEQFF	TGTGCCAGCAGTTTTTTCCATGAGCAGTTCTTC
TRBV4-1	NA	TRBJ1-5	NA	16	CASSPGPAFDNQPQHF	TGCGCCAGCAGCCCAGGGCCAGCATTCGACAATCAGCCCCAGCATTTT
TRBV10-3	TRBD1	TRBJ1-5	few	14	CAISGTGSNQPQHF	TGTGCCATCAGTGGGACAGGGAGCAATCAGCCCCAGCATTTT
TRBV12-3/TRBV12-4	NA	TRBJ1-2	NA	15	CASSSSDRAHYGYTF	NA
TRBV6-2/TRBV6-3	NA	TRBJ2-7	few	12	CASTSRGHEQYF	TGTGCCAGCACCTCACGGGGCCACGAGCAGTACTTC
TRBV7-2	TRBD2	TRBJ2-5	few	15	CASVTRGGQEETQYF	TGTGCCAGCGTGACCCGGGGGGGGCAGGAGGAGACCCAGTACTTC
TRBV6-1	NA	TRBJ1-1	NA	13	CASMRGSSTEAFF	TGTGCCAGCATGAGGGGCTCCTCCACTGAAGCTTTCTTT
TRBV4-1	NA	TRBJ1-5	NA	15	CASSQVGGRNQPQHF	TGCGCCAGCAGCCAAGTAGGGGGGCGCAATCAGCCCCAGCATTTT
TRBV5-1	TRBD1	TRBJ2-3	NA	14	CASSLRGQTDTQYF	TGCGCCAGCAGCTTGAGGGGGCAGACAGATACGCAGTATTTT
TRBV20-1	NA	TRBJ2-3	NA	13	CSARVAPADTQYF	TGCAGTGCTAGAGTCGCTCCCGCAGATACGCAGTATTTT
TRBV27	NA	TRBJ1-6	NA	12	CASRPGGSPLHF	TGTGCCAGCAGACCTGGGGGCTCACCCCTCCACTTT
TRBV6-5	NA	TRBJ2-7	NA	13	CASSYGAALEQYF	TGTGCCAGCAGTTACGGGGCAGCCCTCGAGCAGTACTTC
TRBV12-3/TRBV12-4	TRBD2	TRBJ2-5	few	15	CASSRLAGGKETQYF	TGTGCCAGCAGCAGACTAGCGGGGGGGAAAGAGACCCAGTACTTC